This note documents a single T cell receptor (beta chain) sequence. Its antigen is not identified. This record belongs to a study of T cell repertoires in cytomegalovirus infection. Each CDR3 protein gets one entry after TCRdb re-called the reads with MiXCR. The sample yields around 750,000 distinct CDR3 sequences, 32% seen once. The CDR3 extends over 17 amino acids. With 3 bases clipped from V and 5 bases from J, the junction kept 11 bases outside the gene matches. Looked up from germline, CDR1 is MGHRA and CDR2 is YSYEKL. This chain connects TRBV4-1 to TRBJ1-1, with TRBD1 matching over 11 bases. This TCR was sampled from a human donor in good health (CMV status not recorded). Some clones in this sample may be carry-over from other donors' samples. Sequenced here: cultured CD8+ T cells from PBMCs, sampled from culture after CMV antigen stimulation. The CDR3 region is CASSHPKRGTGGTEAFF. The CDR3 region has the DNA TGCGCCAGCAGCCATCCAAAGAGGGGGACAGGGGGGACTGAAGCTTTCTTT.